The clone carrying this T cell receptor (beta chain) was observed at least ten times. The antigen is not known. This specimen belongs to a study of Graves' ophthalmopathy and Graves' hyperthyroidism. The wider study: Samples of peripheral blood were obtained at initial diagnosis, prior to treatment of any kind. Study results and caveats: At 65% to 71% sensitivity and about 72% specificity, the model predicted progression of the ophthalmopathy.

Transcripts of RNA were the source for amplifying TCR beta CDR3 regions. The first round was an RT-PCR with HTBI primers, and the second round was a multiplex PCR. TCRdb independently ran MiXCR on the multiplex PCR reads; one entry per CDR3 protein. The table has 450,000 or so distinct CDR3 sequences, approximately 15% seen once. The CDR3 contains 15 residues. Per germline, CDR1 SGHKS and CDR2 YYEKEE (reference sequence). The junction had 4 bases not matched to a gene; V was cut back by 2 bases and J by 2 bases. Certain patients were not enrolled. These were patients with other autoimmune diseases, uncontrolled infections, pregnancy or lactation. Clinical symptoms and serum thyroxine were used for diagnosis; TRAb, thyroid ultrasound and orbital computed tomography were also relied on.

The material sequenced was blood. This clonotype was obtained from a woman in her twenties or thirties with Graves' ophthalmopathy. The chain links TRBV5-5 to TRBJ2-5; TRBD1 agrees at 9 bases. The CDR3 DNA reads TGTGCCAGCAGCTTTCGGACAGGGGTACAAGAGACCCAGTACTTC. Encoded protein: CASSFRTGVQETQYF.